This T cell receptor (beta chain) was captured by sequencing in a study of shared clonotypes between healthy human individuals. The CDR3 is 16 amino acids. Germline V CDR1 and CDR2: SGHDT, YYEEEE. Trimming removed 0 bases from V and 0 bases from J; junction bases left unmatched: 5. Using immunoSEQ multiplex PCR, the repertoire was profiled, and TCRdb retains in-frame clones only, with some absent. The table has roughly 2.5 million clones, over 85% seen once. The chain links TRBV5-6 to TRBJ2-7, with 8 bases matching TRBD2. Sequenced material: naive CD4+ T cells sorted from blood. The subset denotes: CD45RA+ positively selected. The receptor was isolated from a man younger than 35 in good health. The CDR3 protein is CASSLVPGGSSYEQYF. The CDR3 nucleotides are TGTGCCAGCAGCTTGGTTCCGGGGGGGAGCTCCTACGAGCAGTACTTC.